This T cell receptor beta chain appears in the sequencing data of a study of T cells in tuberculosis. The overall study: IGRA-negative adolescents, IGRA-positive adolescents with latent tuberculosis and adults with active tuberculosis formed this South African cohort. Notes on the study in general: Using the GMM-specific repertoire gave around 90% accuracy versus roughly 74% with motifs.

This CDR3 region has 14 residues. Germline-derived CDR1 and CDR2 are SQVTM and ANQGSEA. J was trimmed by 12 bases and V by 7 bases; bases with no gene match: 18. Remarks on this clone: Its antigen is undetermined.

Regarding time point: new active TB diagnosis, blood taken before or within 7 days of starting treatment. The method was immunoSEQ multiplex PCR; TCRdb's version includes in-frame clones alone and lacks a portion of them. This sample has about 33,000 clones, with nearly 90% found just once. V and J are TRBV29-1 and TRBJ2-1; TRBD2 matches at 7 bases. The source is an adult with tuberculosis. The starting material was PBMCs, obtained at tuberculosis diagnosis. CDR3: CSGGRGLTEDGQFF. The CDR3 DNA sequence: TGCAGCGGTGGGAGGGGACTAACGGAGGACGGGCAGTTCTTC.